This note documents a single TCR beta chain sequence. Its antigen is undetermined. This specimen belongs to a study of siplizumab effects on memory and regulatory T cells. Overall study results and limits: Mappable alloreactive CD4+ clones averaged roughly 69% Treg-derived with siplizumab versus about 28% in controls. Naive versus memory phenotype went unassigned for roughly 80-96% of proliferating CD4+ or CD8+ clones. A small minority of alloreactive clones were mapped to unstimulated subsets.

Roughly 95,000 TCR templates per sample were assayed. Produced via immunoSEQ multiplex PCR; TCRdb's table is partial and in-frame only. The sample yields fewer than 100,000 clones, approximately 95% seen once. The clonotype was recovered from a human donor in good health. The sample consisted of non-Treg CD4+ T cells sorted from blood.

The DNA for the CDR3 is TGTGCCAGCAGCCTTGGACAGGTTAATTCACCCCTCCACTTT. It codes for CASSLGQVNSPLHF. The chain links TRBV7-9 to TRBJ1-6; TRBD1 matches 7 bases. With V trimmed by 5 bases and J by 6 bases, 4 bases remained unmatched. The CDR3 sequence is 14 residues long. The germline CDR1 and CDR2 sequences are SEHNR and FQNEAQ (reference sequence).